The 19 T cell receptor beta chains in this list originate from one sample, sequenced in a study of shared clonotypes between healthy human individuals. Profiled with immunoSEQ multiplex PCR; TCRdb holds only in-frame clones, not every one. The sample contains roughly 2.2 million clones, roughly 90% of which appear only once. The sequenced material came from naive CD4+ T cells from PBMCs. The sample's subset: CD45RA+ positively selected. Receptors originate from a man younger than 35 in good health. Some clones in this sample may be carry-over from other donors' samples.

This chain connects TRBV10-3 to TRBJ2-1; D unresolved. The V gene lost 6 bases and the J gene lost 0 bases, with 6 bases spanning the gap. Germline CDR1 reads ENHRY; CDR2 reads SYGVKD. The CDR3 spans 13 residues. The CDR3 coding sequence is TGTGCCATCAGGAATATCTCCTACAATGAGCAGTTCTTC. This encodes CAIRNISYNEQFF.

The CDR3, as DNA: TGTGCCAGCCGGGACAGGGGCCCTTACAATGAGCAGTTCTTC. Protein sequence: CASRDRGPYNEQFF. This rearrangement joins TRBV7-2 to TRBJ2-1; TRBD1 matches 10 bases. Germline V gives CDR1 SGHTA, CDR2 FQGNSA. The CDR3 is made up of 14 amino acids. The junction had 5 bases not matched to a gene; V was cut back by 8 bases and J by 4 bases.

Concerning this clone itself: Other DNA sequences from this sample encode an identical CDR3 as well. The chain links TRBV6-5 to TRBJ2-5, with 7 bases that match TRBD1. Germline V gene sequence: CDR1 MNHEY, CDR2 SVGAGI. Trimming took 6 bases from V and 1 from J; bases not matched to a gene: 5. The CDR3 has 14 amino acids. The CDR3 nucleotides are TGTGCCAGCAGCCGAGACAGGGTCCAAGAGACCCAGTACTTC. Encoded protein: CASSRDRVQETQYF.

The chain joins TRBV7-9 to TRBJ1-1; 8 bases match TRBD1. The V gene's germline CDR1 is SEHNR and CDR2 FQNEAQ (reference sequence). This CDR3 contains 14 residues. V shed 5 bases, J shed 1 base, and the junction held 3 bases outside the gene matches. CDR3 protein: CASSPQGANTEAFF. The CDR3 bases are TGTGCCAGCAGCCCCCAGGGGGCGAACACTGAAGCTTTCTTT.

The gene calls are TRBV7-8 and TRBJ2-5; D is uncertain. Deletions cut 5 bases from V and 1 base from J, with 5 bases between. There are 12 residues in the CDR3. The V gene's germline CDR1 is SGHVS and CDR2 FQNEAQ. The CDR3 DNA follows: TGTGCCAGCAGCCGGGCCCAAGAGACCCAGTACTTC. Protein sequence: CASSRAQETQYF.

In nucleotides, the CDR3 is TGTGCCAGCAGCGCGGGACAGGGGGTGGGAGAAAAACTGTTTTTT. Translating gives CASSAGQGVGEKLFF. The chain couples TRBV25-1 to TRBJ1-4; TRBD1 aligns across 11 bases. Losses at the gene ends were 6 bases for V and 8 bases for J; bases not matched to a gene: 8. The CDR3 has 15 amino acids. CDR1 is MGHDK, CDR2 SYGVNS, per germline.

The chain couples TRBV7-6 to TRBJ2-7, with TRBD1 matching over 10 bases. After removal of 1 base from V and 4 bases from J, the junction contained 4 bases not matched to a gene. The length of the CDR3 is 15 residues. Germline CDR1 is SGHVS and CDR2 is FNYEAQ. The CDR3 protein is CASSLEGQGGYEQYF. CDR3 in DNA: TGTGCCAGCAGCTTAGAAGGACAGGGGGGGTACGAGCAGTACTTC.

The chain has TRBV19 and TRBJ2-6; TRBD2 matches 12 bases. The V and J ends lost 2 bases and 2 bases, in that order; junction bases with no gene match: 7. The CDR3 consists of 19 residues. The germline V gene encodes CDR1 LNHDA and CDR2 SQIVND (reference sequence). In DNA, the CDR3 is TGTGCCAGTAGTATAAATAGGCTAGCGGGAGGGCCTGGGGCCAACGTCCTGACTTTC. Encoded protein: CASSINRLAGGPGANVLTF.

The gene calls are TRBV19 and TRBJ2-1, with D perhaps TRBD2 (6 bases). Germline CDR1 is LNHDA and CDR2 is SQIVND (reference sequence). Deletions cut 1 base from V and 4 bases from J, with 14 bases between. This CDR3 comprises 16 residues. This chain's CDR3 is CASSIVRREPYNEQFF. DNA of the CDR3: TGTGCCAGTAGTATAGTTCGTCGGGAGCCGTACAATGAGCAGTTCTTC.

The V gene is TRBV4-2, the J gene TRBJ2-7; D is tentatively TRBD1 or TRBD2 (5 bases each). CDR1 is LGHNA and CDR2 is YNFKEQ in the germline V gene. The CDR3 totals 17 residues. Trimming took 4 bases from V and 0 from J, leaving 19 bases between them. DNA for the CDR3: TGTGCCAGCAGCCGGAGGACCGTGGGCAGGGACTCCTACGAGCAGTACTTC. This codes for CASSRRTVGRDSYEQYF.

CDR3 amino acids: CASSLTGQGIQETQYF. The CDR3 nucleotides read TGTGCCAGCAGCTTAACGGGACAGGGGATTCAAGAGACCCAGTACTTC. V and J are TRBV7-3 and TRBJ2-5; 10 nucleotides agree with TRBD1. The CDR3 length is 16 residues. After removal of 0 bases from V and 2 bases from J, the junction contained 3 bases not matched to a gene. Germline CDR1 SGHTA, CDR2 FQGTGA.

The chain links TRBV7-2 to TRBJ2-1; 7 bases match TRBD1. Germline assignment: CDR1 SGHTA and CDR2 FQGNSA. The CDR3 length is 15 residues. Germline trimming cut 8 bases from V and 4 bases from J; bases unmatched to any gene: 11. CDR3: CASPTGSGPYNEQFF. The CDR3 nucleotides are TGTGCCAGCCCGACAGGGTCGGGACCATACAATGAGCAGTTCTTC.

The CDR3 region is CASSLNSGITGELFF. As DNA, the CDR3 is TGTGCCAGCAGCTTAAACTCGGGGATTACCGGGGAGCTGTTTTTT. V is TRBV7-3 and J is TRBJ2-2; maybe TRBD2 (5 bases). The V end lost 1 base, the J end lost 5 bases, and 11 bases lay between the germline ends. This CDR3 has 15 amino acids. In germline, CDR1 is SGHTA, CDR2 FQGTGA.

The chain employs TRBV18 and TRBJ2-7; D may correspond to TRBD1 or TRBD2 (5 bases each). CDR3 length: 13 amino acids. V was cut by 6 bases and J by 0 bases, with 9 bases left in between. Germline lookup yields CDR1 KGHSH and CDR2 LQKENI. The DNA of the CDR3 is TGTGCCAGCTCGATCGGGGCCTCCTACGAGCAGTACTTC. Encoded protein: CASSIGASYEQYF.

This clone appeared once. The chain is built from TRBV10-3 and TRBJ2-7; no clear D gene. V lost 5 bases and J 3 bases, leaving 11 bases between the germline ends. Germline assignment: CDR1 ENHRY and CDR2 SYGVKD. The CDR3 covers 13 residues. CDR3 coding DNA: TGTGCCATCAGTCCTGTACAAGGCTACGAGCAGTACTTC. This translates into CAISPVQGYEQYF.

The chain employs TRBV19 and TRBJ2-3; D possibly matches TRBD1 or TRBD2 (5 bases each). CDR1 LNHDA and CDR2 SQIVND come from the germline V gene (reference sequence). The CDR3 is 14 amino acids. The V end was cut by 6 bases, the J end by 2 bases, with 12 bases between. DNA of the CDR3: TGTGCCAGTAGGCCGGGACGGTTCACAGATACGCAGTATTTT. Translated, it gives CASRPGRFTDTQYF.

With respect to this clone: Other DNA sequences of this sample code for an identical CDR3. The chain has TRBV6-1 and TRBJ2-3; 9 nucleotides match TRBD2. Germline lookup yields CDR1 MNHNS and CDR2 SASEGT. This CDR3 has 14 amino acids. V dropped 4 bases and J dropped 1; count of bases not matched to a gene: 0. CDR3: CASSVAGGTDTQYF. Written as DNA, the CDR3 is TGTGCCAGCAGTGTAGCGGGAGGCACAGATACGCAGTATTTT.

The chain carries TRBV5-6 and TRBJ2-2, with 10 bases aligning to TRBD1. J was trimmed by 8 bases and V by 4 bases; bases with no gene match: 14. Germline CDR1 is SGHDT and CDR2 is YYEEEE. The CDR3 extends over 17 amino acids. CDR3 bases: TGTGCCAGCAGCCCGAACCGGGACAGGGGATGGAAAGGGGAGCTGTTTTTT. It codes for CASSPNRDRGWKGELFF.

Regarding this clone: The same CDR3 is also encoded by other DNA sequences in this sample. The V gene is TRBV28, the J gene TRBJ1-5; D remains unclear. The CDR3 has 11 amino acids. CDR1 and CDR2 from the germline V gene are MDHEN and SYDVKM. V lost 6 bases, J lost 4 bases, and 4 bases lay in between. The CDR3 reads CASRGNQPQHF. In DNA, the CDR3 is TGTGCCAGCAGGGGGAATCAGCCCCAGCATTTT.